This entry lists 26 T cell receptor beta chains sequenced from one sample in a study of Graves' ophthalmopathy and Graves' hyperthyroidism (dated by TCRdb to 2016 to 2019). These reads were obtained on an Illumina HiSeq 2000. For repertoire sequencing, the TCR beta CDR3 regions were amplified from RNA transcripts. A first-round RT-PCR used HTBI primers with the Qiagen OneStep RT-PCR kit, followed by a second-round multiplex PCR, size selection and purification. The public reads were run again by TCRdb, first through fastp at Q25 and then through MiXCR, and only productive beta chains were kept. Each entry is one CDR3 protein sequence, shown with its most common DNA and genes. The sample data list 200,000 to 250,000 distinct CDR3 sequences, and approximately 42% of these were observed just once. The ten largest clones represent around half of the sample. The material sequenced was peripheral blood. Receptor source: an adult man with Graves' ophthalmopathy.

This clonotype was detected only a few times. The chain carries TRBV9 and TRBJ2-7; a possible D gene is TRBD2 (5 bases). Germline CDR1 reads SGDLS; CDR2 reads YYNGEE. This CDR3 spans 12 amino acids. V dropped 0 bases and J dropped 7 bases, with 8 bases sitting between them. The CDR3 DNA sequence: TGTGCCAGCAGCGTAGCTGAGGGAGAGCAGTACTTC. Translation gives CASSVAEGEQYF.

This clonotype was recorded only once. V gene TRBV9 combines with J gene TRBJ1-2, with 8 bases that match TRBD1. The germline gives CDR1 SGDLS, CDR2 YYNGEE. V lost 4 bases, J lost 8 bases, and 7 bases stayed unmatched. The CDR3 is 13 residues long. The CDR3 spells CASSQQAGGGYTF. The CDR3 DNA sequence: TGTGCCAGCAGCCAGCAAGCAGGGGGCGGCTACACCTTC.

The rearrangement links TRBV19 to TRBJ2-7, with 11 bases aligning to TRBD1. The CDR3 length is 15 residues. Germline CDR1 is LNHDA and CDR2 is SQIVND (reference sequence). V gave up 5 bases and J gave up 4 bases; unmatched junction bases: 7. DNA for the CDR3: TGTGCCAGTAGTGCCGGACAGGGGGCGTTGTACGAGCAGTACTTC. This sequence encodes CASSAGQGALYEQYF.

Many counts were recorded for this clonotype. This chain uses TRBV20-1 with TRBJ2-7; D is unresolved. Germline CDR1 is DFQATT and CDR2 is SNEGSKA (reference sequence). The CDR3 spans 10 residues. V was shortened by 6 bases and J by 2 bases, with 5 bases between the two germline ends. The CDR3, as DNA: TGCAGTGCCTGGGCCTACGAGCAGTACTTC. Translated, it gives CSAWAYEQYF.

This clonotype is a singleton in its sample. The gene calls are TRBV11-2 and TRBJ2-2; the D gene is possibly TRBD2 (7 bases). The CDR3 contains 15 residues. Per the germline V gene, CDR1 is SGHAT and CDR2 is FQNNGV. V was clipped by 5 bases and J by 4 bases, with 14 bases between them. The CDR3 is CASSVQRGGTGELFF. DNA for the CDR3: TGTGCCAGCAGCGTCCAAAGGGGGGGCACCGGGGAGCTGTTTTTT.

V usage is TRBV5-1 and J usage is TRBJ1-2, with D unresolved. CDR3 size: 14 residues. Trimming removed 0 bases at V and 5 bases at J, with 11 bases between. Germline-derived CDR1 and CDR2 are SGHRS and YFSETQ. Written as DNA, the CDR3 is TGCGCCAGCAGCTTGGGCGGGGTAGAATATGGCTACACCTTC. Amino acids: CASSLGGVEYGYTF.

This clonotype has just a few counts. This rearrangement joins TRBV10-3 to TRBJ2-7; TRBD1 matches at 9 bases. There are 13 residues in the CDR3. Germline V CDR1 and CDR2: ENHRY, SYGVKD. The V and J ends lost 4 bases and 3 bases, in that order; junction bases with no gene match: 1. CDR3 DNA: TGTGCCATCAGTGGGGGACAGGGCTACGAGCAGTACTTC. Its translation: CAISGGQGYEQYF.

Only a few counts were recorded for this clonotype. This sequence joins TRBV29-1 and TRBJ2-2; no firm D call. This CDR3 is 12 amino acids long. V was clipped by 4 bases and J by 5 bases, with 8 bases between them. Germline V gene lookup returns CDR1 SQVTM and CDR2 ANQGSEA. This CDR3 reads CSVGLGTGELFF. The CDR3 DNA reads as TGCAGCGTTGGGTTGGGAACCGGGGAGCTGTTTTTT.

This chain links TRBV7-2 with TRBJ1-2; TRBD1 matches at 9 bases. The CDR3 extends over 16 amino acids. The V segment lost 6 bases and the J segment 3 bases; nucleotides outside the gene matches: 11. From germline, CDR1 is SGHTA and CDR2 FQGNSA. DNA for the CDR3: TGTGCCAGCAGTCCCTCAAGGACAGGGGATCACTATGGCTACACCTTC. It specifies CASSPSRTGDHYGYTF.

Remarks on this clonotype: Its ends do not fully match the called genes, so a read error is possible. The rearrangement links TRBV4-1 to TRBJ1-5; TRBD1 is a possible D gene (6 bases). The CDR3 totals 18 residues. Germline values: CDR1 MGHRA, CDR2 YSYEKL. The CDR3 nucleotides are TGTGCCAGCAGCTTTACATCAGAGGGGCAGGGGCTTAATCAGCCCCAGCATTTT. Translation: CASSFTSEGQGLNQPQHF.

The chain carries TRBV5-5 and TRBJ2-2; tentatively, D is TRBD1 or TRBD2 (5 bases each). V lost 4 bases, J lost 5 bases, and 12 bases lay in between. The CDR3 is 14 amino acids. Germline assignment: CDR1 SGHKS and CDR2 YYEKEE (reference sequence). The DNA of the CDR3 is TGTGCCAGCAGCCCTTCGGGACGGACCGGGGAGCTGTTTTTT. It yields the protein CASSPSGRTGELFF.

This clonotype was seen a handful of times. The chain uses TRBV5-1 and TRBJ1-1; D uncertain. V was trimmed by 3 bases and J by 0 bases, leaving 9 bases between them. The CDR3 consists of 14 residues. Germline assignment: CDR1 SGHRS and CDR2 YFSETQ. The CDR3 bases are TGCGCCAGCAGCTCGAACCTTATGAACACTGAAGCTTTCTTT. Encoded protein: CASSSNLMNTEAFF.

The chain carries TRBV19 and TRBJ1-6, with TRBD1 identical over 10 bases. V lost 3 bases, J lost 9 bases, and 5 bases stayed unmatched. Per germline, CDR1 LNHDA and CDR2 SQIVND (reference sequence). The CDR3 extends over 15 amino acids. DNA for the CDR3: TGTGCCAGTAGTATGCTCCGGGACAGGGGTTCACCCCTCCACTTT. Translating it yields CASSMLRDRGSPLHF.

This clonotype was seen only once. The V and J genes are TRBV11-2 and TRBJ1-1; no clear D gene. This CDR3 has 13 residues. CDR1 is SGHAT and CDR2 is FQNNGV in the germline V gene. Trimming shortened V by 3 bases and J by 3 bases, and 8 bases separated the two germline ends. The CDR3 coding sequence is TGTGCCAGCAGCTTGGGAGTCTACACTGAAGCTTTCTTT. This translates into CASSLGVYTEAFF.

In this sample, this clonotype turned up once. This sequence joins TRBV14 and TRBJ1-6; tentatively, D is TRBD1 (5 bases). The CDR3 totals 18 residues. The V end lost 1 base, the J end lost 10 bases, and 23 bases lay between the germline ends. The germline gives CDR1 SGHDN, CDR2 FVKESK. CDR3 region: CASSQGPSPAGQWSPLHF. The CDR3 DNA reads as TGTGCCAGCAGCCAAGGTCCCTCCCCGGCAGGGCAATGGTCACCCCTCCACTTT.

This clonotype has ten or more counts. The chain uses TRBV9 and TRBJ1-6; weak D call: TRBD1 (5 bases). Trimming cost V 0 bases and J 9 bases, with 13 bases left between them. Germline CDR1 reads SGDLS; CDR2 reads YYNGEE. The CDR3 consists of 15 residues. The CDR3 coding sequence is TGTGCCAGCAGCGTAGATGGGGACGGAACTTCACCCCTCCACTTT. This codes for CASSVDGDGTSPLHF.

In the case of this clonotype: The junction departs from germline at one end; a sequencing error may be responsible. The rearrangement links TRBV19 to TRBJ1-2; unclear D gene. The CDR3 loop spans 17 amino acids. CDR1 is LNHDA and CDR2 is SQIVND in the germline V gene (reference sequence). CDR3 in DNA: TGTGCCAGTAGTGCCCGTCTCGCCAACACCGACGGCTATGGCCACACCTTC. It encodes CASSARLANTDGYGHTF.

The CDR3 loop is CASSLSGRNTGELFF. The CDR3 nucleotides are TGTGCCAGCAGTCTTAGCGGGAGAAACACCGGGGAGCTGTTTTTT. The chain links TRBV2 to TRBJ2-2; 9 nucleotides line up with TRBD2. V shed 5 bases, J shed 2 bases, and the junction held 3 bases outside the gene matches. The CDR3 runs to 15 residues. CDR1 is SNHLY and CDR2 is FYNNEI in the germline V gene. The full variable domain, its missing parts supplied by reference TRBV2 and TRBJ2-2, is EPEVTQTPSHQVTQMGQEVILRCVPISNHLYFYWYRQILGQKVEFLVSFYNNEISEKSEIFDDQFSVERPDGSNFTLKIRSTKLEDSAMYFCASSLSGRNTGELFFGEGSRLTVL.

This sequence joins TRBV29-1 and TRBJ1-1, with a weak D call TRBD1 (6 bases). Trimming pared 0 bases from V and 4 bases from J, leaving 15 bases between. CDR1 SQVTM and CDR2 ANQGSEA come from the germline V gene. The CDR3 is 15 residues long. CDR3 residues: CSVEDRVGGSTEAFF. The CDR3 DNA follows: TGCAGCGTTGAAGATCGGGTCGGGGGCAGCACTGAAGCTTTCTTT.

This clonotype was recorded many times. This chain joins TRBV29-1 and TRBJ1-2; possibly TRBD1 for D (6 bases). The length of the CDR3 is 11 residues. Trimming removed 6 bases at V and 7 bases at J, with 12 bases between. Germline assignment: CDR1 SQVTM and CDR2 ANQGSEA. Here the CDR3 DNA reads TGCAGCGTCACAGGGAAGGGTGGCTACACCTTC. Translation: CSVTGKGGYTF.

The chain links TRBV28 to TRBJ2-7; 10 bases are shared with TRBD1. With 7 bases clipped from V and 3 bases from J, the junction kept 6 bases outside the gene matches. The CDR3 has 14 amino acids. CDR1 and CDR2 (germline): MDHEN, SYDVKM. The CDR3 DNA is TGTGCCAGCACCGACGGGACAGGGGTCTACGAGCAGTACTTC. Its translation is CASTDGTGVYEQYF.

The genes are TRBV5-1 and TRBJ1-3; D gene uncertain. The CDR3 covers 14 residues. Germline V CDR1 and CDR2: SGHRS, YFSETQ. Trimming pared 5 bases from V and 4 bases from J, leaving 13 bases between. The CDR3 reads CASSSTSTGNTIYF. CDR3 sequence (DNA): TGCGCCAGCAGTTCTACTTCAACGGGAAACACCATATATTTT.

The rearrangement uses TRBV7-2 and TRBJ2-3; D is unresolved. This CDR3 is 17 amino acids long. With 3 bases removed from V and 2 bases from J, the gap between germline ends came to 18 bases. The germline gives CDR1 SGHTA, CDR2 FQGNSA. The CDR3 loop is CASSLRQDGGFTDTQYF. CDR3 nucleotides: TGTGCCAGCAGCTTGCGTCAGGATGGCGGATTCACAGATACGCAGTATTTT.

The rearrangement uses TRBV14 and TRBJ2-7, with D possibly called TRBD1 or TRBD2 (5 bases each). This CDR3 region has 16 residues. Trimming shortened V by 4 bases and J by 2 bases, and 18 bases separated the two germline ends. CDR1 is SGHDN and CDR2 is FVKESK in the germline V gene. CDR3 DNA sequence: TGTGCCAGCAGCCGCCCGGGACCAACGGTTCCCTACGAGCAGTACTTC. Protein: CASSRPGPTVPYEQYF.

This clonotype was observed a few times. The chain is built from TRBV11-2 and TRBJ1-1; maybe TRBD1 (5 bases). There are 15 residues in the CDR3. V gave up 3 bases and J gave up 5 bases, with 16 bases separating them. Looked up from germline, CDR1 is SGHAT and CDR2 is FQNNGV. CDR3 sequence: CASSFADLRQTEAFF. For the CDR3, the DNA is TGTGCCAGCAGCTTTGCTGACCTAAGACAGACTGAAGCTTTCTTT.

The chain couples TRBV29-1 to TRBJ2-7; 14 bases line up with TRBD2. The V gene end was trimmed by 4 bases and the J gene end by 3 bases; junction bases not matched to a gene: 8. Germline values: CDR1 SQVTM, CDR2 ANQGSEA. There are 16 residues in the CDR3. In nucleotides, the CDR3 is TGCAGCGTTGGACTAGCGGGAGGGCCCTCTTTCTACGAGCAGTACTTC. Protein: CSVGLAGGPSFYEQYF.